The 9 T cell receptor beta chains below all came from one sample that was sequenced in a study of T cell responses to AZD1222 COVID-19 vaccine (dated by TCRdb to about 2021). Libraries were made using the immunoSEQ multiplex PCR assay. TCRdb took this table from immuneACCESS and kept in-frame rearrangements with V and J called. Such tables lack part of the clones; where checked against another copy, unresolved V genes explain under half of the gap, and the rest is unexplained. Across this sample there are roughly 100,000 clones, with over 90% seen only once. The ten biggest clones cover around 5% of the sample. The label giving this sample's time point can be read as: baseline before first vaccination. Source: peripheral blood, taken on day 0 of AZD1222 vaccination. These receptors all stem from an adult in good health.

In DNA form, the CDR3 reads TGTGCCAGCAGTCCGGGGACTAGCGGGAGACCCTACGAGCAGTACTTC. Translated: CASSPGTSGRPYEQYF. This rearrangement joins TRBV27 to TRBJ2-7; 14 positions match TRBD2. The V segment lost 5 bases and the J segment 2 bases; nucleotides outside the gene matches: 5. This CDR3 spans 16 amino acids. Germline V CDR1 and CDR2: MNHEY, SMNVEV (reference sequence).

This rearrangement joins TRBV18 to TRBJ2-3; 7 bases are shared with TRBD2. The length of the CDR3 is 16 residues. Germline lookup yields CDR1 KGHSH and CDR2 LQKENI. The ends lost 0 bases at V and 2 bases at J; junction bases unmatched: 5. The CDR3 DNA reads as TGTGCCAGCTCACCACCGAAGACTAGCTTCACAGATACGCAGTATTTT. This codes for CASSPPKTSFTDTQYF.

The chain joins TRBV7-9 to TRBJ1-1, with D perhaps matching TRBD1 (6 bases). The CDR3 is 13 amino acids. V was shortened by 5 bases and J by 3 bases, with 10 bases between the two germline ends. CDR1 is SEHNR, CDR2 FQNEAQ, per germline (reference sequence). CDR3 loop: CASSDQGHTEAFF. DNA of the CDR3: TGTGCCAGCAGCGATCAGGGGCACACTGAAGCTTTCTTT. Combining the CDR3 with reference TRBV7-9 and TRBJ1-1 gives the whole variable domain DTGVSQNPRHKITKRGQNVTFRCDPISEHNRLYWYRQTLGQGPEFLTYFQNEAQLEKSRLLSDRFSAERPKGSFSTLEIQRTEQGDSAMYLCASSDQGHTEAFFGQGTRLTVV.

This rearrangement joins TRBV5-1 to TRBJ1-2; possibly TRBD1 for D (5 bases). V lost 1 base, J lost 4 bases, and 8 bases lay in between. This CDR3 comprises 13 residues. Germline CDR1 reads SGHRS; CDR2 reads YFSETQ. CDR3 in DNA: TGCGCCAGCAGCTTGCGTGACAGCTATGGCTACACCTTC. It yields the protein CASSLRDSYGYTF.

The chain links TRBV19 to TRBJ1-2; possibly TRBD1 for D (5 bases). The germline gives CDR1 LNHDA, CDR2 SQIVND (reference sequence). The CDR3 totals 14 residues. Trimming removed 9 bases at V and 2 bases at J, with 16 bases between. The CDR3 reads CASLGWGRNYGYTF. DNA for the CDR3: TGTGCCAGCCTTGGGTGGGGCAGGAACTATGGCTACACCTTC.

The CDR3 bases are TGCAGCGTTGATGGACTAGCGGGGGGCTACAATGAGCAGTTCTTC. It encodes CSVDGLAGGYNEQFF. The J gene is TRBJ2-1, the V gene TRBV29-1, with 14 bases fitting TRBD2. V lost 3 bases to trimming and J lost 3 bases; unmatched junction nucleotides: 1. The CDR3 sequence is 15 residues long. Germline CDR1 is SQVTM and CDR2 is ANQGSEA.

V gene TRBV3-1 (or the pseudogene TRBV3-2) combines with J gene TRBJ1-1, with 8 bases lining up with TRBD1. The germline CDR1 and CDR2 sequences are LGHDT and YNNKEL (reference sequence). The CDR3 runs 14 residues. Trimming removed 2 bases from V and 5 bases from J; junction bases left unmatched: 4. The CDR3 nucleotides are TGTGCCAGCAGCCAATCCAGGGGGCTGACTGAAGCTTTCTTT. Amino acid sequence: CASSQSRGLTEAFF.

The rearrangement joins TRBV28 to TRBJ2-3; 14 positions agree with TRBD2. Per germline, CDR1 MDHEN and CDR2 SYDVKM. The CDR3 has 17 residues. J was trimmed by 8 bases and V by 5 bases; bases with no gene match: 12. CDR3: CASSPLGTSGSLGTQYF. The CDR3 bases are TGTGCCAGCAGTCCCCTAGGGACTAGCGGGAGTTTAGGTACGCAGTATTTT.

This chain joins TRBV19 and TRBJ1-6; 7 nucleotides agree with TRBD1. J was trimmed by 5 bases and V by 6 bases; bases with no gene match: 4. Germline-derived CDR1 and CDR2 are LNHDA and SQIVND (reference sequence). The CDR3 consists of 14 residues. The CDR3 DNA reads as TGTGCCAGTAGCAGCCAGGGGGATAATTCACCCCTCCACTTT. This translates into CASSSQGDNSPLHF.